The 24 T cell receptor beta chains reported below all come from one sample, sequenced in a study of early T cells in non-severe SARS-CoV-2 infection. Each CDR3 protein gets one entry after TCRdb re-called the 5' RACE reads with MiXCR. The repertoire holds approximately 57,000 distinct CDR3 sequences, with around 12% as singletons. Sequencing was carried out using whole blood. The receptors originated from an adult who was a healthcare worker with PCR-confirmed SARS-CoV-2 infection or an uninfected control (not recorded which).

The V and J genes are TRBV18 and TRBJ2-1, with 9 bases identical to TRBD2. Per germline, CDR1 KGHSH and CDR2 LQKENI. The CDR3 sequence is 17 residues long. With V trimmed by 2 bases and J by 2 bases, 7 bases remained unmatched. CDR3 coding DNA: TGTGCCAGCTCACCAGGAATTAGCGGGGGTACCTACAATGAGCAGTTCTTC. This sequence encodes CASSPGISGGTYNEQFF.

This clonotype has only a few counts. V gene TRBV7-9 combines with J gene TRBJ2-7, with 10 bases aligning to TRBD1. V lost 4 bases, J lost 5 bases, and 11 bases stayed unmatched. The germline CDR1 and CDR2 sequences are SEHNR and FQNEAQ (reference sequence). CDR3 length: 16 amino acids. The CDR3 bases are TGTGCCAGCAGCTACGGAGGGACAGGGGTTTTTCACGAGCAGTACTTC. Amino acid sequence: CASSYGGTGVFHEQYF.

This clonotype was counted ten times or more. This chain joins TRBV10-2 and TRBJ2-4; D ambiguous. Trimming pared 3 bases from V and 9 bases from J, leaving 3 bases between. This CDR3 has 10 residues. Looked up from germline, CDR1 is WSHSY and CDR2 is SAAADI. CDR3 loop: CASSDGIQYF. Here the CDR3 DNA reads TGCGCCAGCAGTGACGGCATTCAGTACTTC.

There are a few counts of this clonotype. The chain uses TRBV20-1 and TRBJ2-1; 8 nucleotides line up with TRBD2. Germline values: CDR1 DFQATT, CDR2 SNEGSKA (reference sequence). CDR3 size: 16 residues. V was clipped by 2 bases and J by 8 bases; unmatched bases: 14. The CDR3 DNA is TGCAGTGCTAGATCGTCTAGCGGGCCCGAGGGCCATGAGCAGTTCTTC. Translation gives CSARSSSGPEGHEQFF.

This clonotype was counted once. No conserved phenylalanine or tryptophan is present at the end of the CDR3, so a read error is the likely explanation. This chain connects TRBV12-5 to TRBJ2-5, with 7 bases aligning to TRBD2. Germline CDR1 reads LGHNT; CDR2 reads FRNRAP. Trimming removed 1 base from V and 0 bases from J; junction bases left unmatched: 5. The CDR3 consists of 16 residues. For the CDR3, the DNA is TGTGCTAGTGGTTTGGGCGGGGGTGCGTACCAAGAGACCCAGTACCTC. Its translation is CASGLGGGAYQETQYL.

In DNA, the CDR3 is TGTGCCAGCAGCCGCACCGGGGAGCTGTTTTTT. It translates to CASSRTGELFF. The rearrangement joins TRBV3-1 to TRBJ2-2; no clear D. There are 11 residues in the CDR3. CDR1 and CDR2 from the germline V gene are LGHDT and YNNKEL (reference sequence). V shed 4 bases and J shed 4 bases, with 1 base lying between them.

The gene calls are TRBV12-3 or TRBV12-4 and TRBJ2-5, with unresolved D. The CDR3 runs 13 residues. The V gene lost 3 bases and the J gene lost 2 bases, with 7 bases spanning the gap. CDR3 sequence reads: CASSFSQQETQYF. Written as DNA, the CDR3 is TGTGCCAGCAGTTTTTCGCAGCAAGAGACCCAGTACTTC.

The sample holds a few counts of this clonotype. The V call is TRBV2, the J call TRBJ2-2; 7 bases map to TRBD1. The trim removed 6 bases at V and 0 bases at J, leaving 4 bases unmatched. Germline V gene data show CDR1 as SNHLY and CDR2 as FYNNEI. The CDR3 is 15 residues long. The CDR3 DNA is TGTGCCAGCAGCGAGGACAGGTCGAACACCGGGGAGCTGTTTTTT. Its protein is CASSEDRSNTGELFF.

This clonotype has at least ten counts. The DNA of the CDR3 is TGTGCCAGCAGTAGACGTCCCGGGCCCCTCCACTTT. Protein sequence: CASSRRPGPLHF. The V call is TRBV27, the J call TRBJ1-6; D unresolved. The CDR3 is 12 amino acids. Germline lookup yields CDR1 MNHEY and CDR2 SMNVEV (reference sequence). The ends were cut back, 5 bases at V and 13 bases at J, with 12 bases in the middle.

This clonotype showed up many times. CDR3 sequence: CASSFNGNQPQHF. CDR3 DNA: TGTGCCAGCAGCTTTAATGGCAATCAGCCCCAGCATTTT. The chain joins TRBV7-2 to TRBJ1-5; D is undetermined. Per the germline V gene, CDR1 is SGHTA and CDR2 is FQGNSA. Trimming took off 3 bases at V and 2 bases at J, with 5 bases between the two ends. This CDR3 region has 13 residues.

This chain links TRBV6-2 or TRBV6-3 with TRBJ2-5; 12 bases fit TRBD2. J gave up 3 bases and V 6 bases, and 8 bases lay outside the gene matches. CDR3 length equals 16 residues. Germline CDR1 MNHEY, CDR2 SVGEGT. CDR3 loop: CASRQTSGGQKETQYF. CDR3 coding DNA: TGTGCCAGCAGGCAGACTAGCGGGGGCCAAAAAGAGACCCAGTACTTC.

This clonotype was counted between two and nine times. The genes are TRBV9 and TRBJ1-1; no clear D gene. CDR1 and CDR2 (germline): SGDLS, YYNGEE. The germline V and J ends were trimmed by 4 bases and 7 bases, with 17 bases remaining between them. CDR3 length: 14 residues. Here the CDR3 DNA reads TGTGCCAGCAGCTGCGTCCCCCTCACAATTGAAGCTTTCTTT. Translated, it gives CASSCVPLTIEAFF.

The chain uses TRBV5-1 and TRBJ2-7, with TRBD2 identical over 12 bases. V dropped 4 bases and J dropped 6; count of bases not matched to a gene: 5. This CDR3 has 14 amino acids. CDR1 SGHRS and CDR2 YFSETQ come from the germline V gene. The CDR3 DNA sequence: TGCGCCAGCAGCCCCGAGGGACTAGCGGGCGAGCAGTACTTC. Protein: CASSPEGLAGEQYF.

In the case of this clonotype: Since a much larger clone is just one base distant, this may be a read error. The V call is TRBV5-1, the J call TRBJ2-1; D remains ambiguous. Germline assignment: CDR1 SGHRS and CDR2 YFSETQ. The CDR3 covers 14 residues. CDR3 bases: TGCGCCAACAGCCTACTAAACTTATACAATGAGCAGTTCTTC. Protein product: CANSLLNLYNEQFF.

At least ten counts were recorded for this clonotype. The chain recombines TRBV7-8 with TRBJ1-6; D possibly corresponds to TRBD1 (5 bases). V was trimmed by 5 bases and J by 7 bases, leaving 21 bases between them. The CDR3 has 17 amino acids. The germline V gene has CDR1 SGHVS and CDR2 FQNEAQ. The CDR3 coding sequence is TGTGCCAGCAGCCCCGCGGGGACGGAGGACGAGAATTCACCCCTCCACTTT. The encoded protein is CASSPAGTEDENSPLHF.

There are many counts of this clonotype. In DNA, the CDR3 is TGCAGCGCAGCACAGGGCTATGGCTACACCTTC. Amino acids: CSAAQGYGYTF. This sequence joins TRBV29-1 and TRBJ1-2, with D possibly matching TRBD1 (6 bases). Germline V gene sequence: CDR1 SQVTM, CDR2 ANQGSEA. Trimming pared 7 bases from V and 4 bases from J, leaving 10 bases between. The CDR3 sequence is 11 residues long. Using reference TRBV29-1 and TRBJ1-2 for the parts outside the CDR3, the full variable domain is SAVISQKPSRDICQRGTSLTIQCQVDSQVTMMFWYRQQPGQSLTLIATANQGSEATYESGFVIDKFPISRPNLTFSTLTVSNMSPEDSSIYLCSAAQGYGYTFGSGTRLTVV.

As to this clonotype: Just one base apart from a much larger clone, this may be a read error. The chain carries TRBV29-1 and TRBJ2-3, with D unclear. This CDR3 is 11 amino acids long. Trimming pared 4 bases from V and 9 bases from J, leaving 11 bases between. In germline, CDR1 is SQVTM, CDR2 ANQGSEA. The CDR3 nucleotides are TGCAGCGTTGTCGGCGTAGAAACGCAGTATTTT. It encodes CSVVGVETQYF.

Ten or more counts support this clonotype. The chain combines TRBV18 with TRBJ2-7; D unclear. V was shortened by 6 bases and J by 5 bases, with 11 bases between the two germline ends. In germline, CDR1 is KGHSH, CDR2 LQKENI. The CDR3 has 12 amino acids. Here the CDR3 DNA reads TGTGCCAGCTCTCGGACCGAGGACGAGCAGTACTTC. Its translation: CASSRTEDEQYF.

The gene calls are TRBV15 and TRBJ2-5; 8 bases line up with TRBD2. CDR1 is LNHNV, CDR2 YYDKDF, per germline (reference sequence). This CDR3 has 16 amino acids. V shed 5 bases, J shed 1 base, and the junction held 9 bases outside the gene matches. The CDR3 sequence is CATSGGTGGSQETQYF. The CDR3 nucleotides are TGTGCCACCAGCGGAGGAACGGGGGGGTCCCAAGAGACCCAGTACTTC.

The chain joins TRBV5-5 to TRBJ2-1; D possibly corresponds to TRBD1 (6 bases). The CDR3 runs to 14 residues. CDR1 is SGHKS, CDR2 YYEKEE, per germline (reference sequence). Trimming took off 3 bases at V and 8 bases at J, with 15 bases between the two ends. CDR3 region: CASSSGQRGDEQFF. The CDR3 coding sequence is TGTGCCAGCAGCTCGGGACAAAGAGGGGATGAGCAGTTCTTC.

This clonotype has just a few counts. The CDR3 region is CASSNGQGPDTQYF. The CDR3 nucleotides are TGTGCCAGTAGTAACGGACAGGGGCCAGATACGCAGTATTTT. This chain links TRBV19 with TRBJ2-3; 9 bases match TRBD1. V dropped 4 bases and J dropped 4; count of bases not matched to a gene: 3. The CDR3 is made up of 14 amino acids. Per germline, CDR1 LNHDA and CDR2 SQIVND (reference sequence).

This clonotype was seen many times. This chain connects TRBV6-2 or TRBV6-3 to TRBJ2-2; D gene uncertain. The CDR3 consists of 11 residues. V dropped 3 bases and J dropped 9 bases, with 5 bases sitting between them. Germline V gene data show CDR1 as MNHEY and CDR2 as SVGEGT. The CDR3 sequence: CASSYTRELFF. In nucleotides, the CDR3 is TGTGCCAGCAGTTATACCAGGGAGCTGTTTTTT.

This clonotype was observed at least ten times. V is TRBV7-2 and J is TRBJ2-5; D is possibly TRBD2 (5 bases). The germline V and J ends were trimmed by 4 bases and 9 bases, with 18 bases remaining between them. CDR1 and CDR2 from the germline V gene are SGHTA and FQGNSA. This CDR3 comprises 14 residues. The CDR3 nucleotides are TGTGCCAGCAGCTCGCTGGCTACTTCGAGGGCCCAGTACTTC. It encodes CASSSLATSRAQYF.

The chain is built from TRBV24-1 and TRBJ2-5; the match to TRBD1 covers 8 bases. V was clipped by 7 bases and J by 4 bases; unmatched bases: 4. The CDR3 has 13 residues. Germline-derived CDR1 and CDR2 are KGHDR and SFDVKD. DNA for the CDR3: TGTGCCACCAGCAGGGGGCCACGAGAGACCCAGTACTTC. Translated, it gives CATSRGPRETQYF.